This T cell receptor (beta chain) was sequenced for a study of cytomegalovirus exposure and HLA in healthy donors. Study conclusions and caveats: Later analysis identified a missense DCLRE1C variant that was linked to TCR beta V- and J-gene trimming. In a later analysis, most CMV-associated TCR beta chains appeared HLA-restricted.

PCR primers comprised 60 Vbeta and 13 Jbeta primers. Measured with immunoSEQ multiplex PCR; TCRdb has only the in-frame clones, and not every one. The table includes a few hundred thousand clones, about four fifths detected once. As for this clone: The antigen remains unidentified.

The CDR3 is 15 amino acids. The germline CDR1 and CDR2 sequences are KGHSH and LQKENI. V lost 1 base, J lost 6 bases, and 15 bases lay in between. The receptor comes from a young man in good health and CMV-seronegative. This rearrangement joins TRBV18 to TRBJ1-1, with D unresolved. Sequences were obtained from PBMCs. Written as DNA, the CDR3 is TGTGCCAGCTCACCACGGGAGGTATTGTACGCTGAAGCTTTCTTT. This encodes CASSPREVLYAEAFF.